This T cell receptor beta chain stems from a study of CD4+ T cells in melanoma. Assay: immunoSEQ multiplex PCR; the TCRdb copy retains only in-frame clones and omits some. Among around 100,000 clones listed, 80% to 95% were seen once. On this clone: Its antigen is undetermined.

Study-wide points: CD8+ T cell, macrophage and B cell function reportedly correlated with neoantigen-specific CD4+ T cells. Reportedly, melanoma neoantigen-specific CD4+ T cells showed varied differentiation states.

Sequenced: peripheral blood. This sequence originates from a human donor with melanoma.

The CDR3 is CASSLDRGRMGYGYTF. The CDR3 nucleotides are TGTGCCAGCAGCCTGGACAGGGGGCGCATGGGCTATGGCTACACCTTC. The V call is TRBV13, the J call TRBJ1-2; 11 bases map to TRBD1. CDR3 length equals 16 residues. Losses at the gene ends were 5 bases for V and 4 bases for J; bases not matched to a gene: 9. Germline CDR1 is PRHDT and CDR2 is FYEKMQ (reference sequence). Full variable domain (rest looked up from reference TRBV13 and TRBJ1-2): AAGVIQSPRHLIKEKRETATLKCYPIPRHDTVYWYQQGPGQDPQFLISFYEKMQSDKGSIPDRFSAQQFSDYHSELNMSSLELGDSALYFCASSLDRGRMGYGYTFGSGTRLTVV.